The 13 T cell receptor beta chains below were found in one sample sequenced in a study of T cells in Graves' hyperthyroidism and ophthalmopathy. The investigators amplified TCR beta CDR3 regions from RNA transcripts. TCR CDR3 regions were first amplified by RT-PCR with HTBI primers. TCRdb recomputed calls from the multiplex PCR reads with MiXCR, one row per CDR3 protein. This sample yields 550,000 to 700,000 distinct CDR3 sequences, of which under 60% are seen a single time; 19% belongs to the top ten. The sample taken for sequencing was peripheral blood or thyroid tissue (not recorded which). These receptors were obtained from an adult woman with Graves' disease, either hyperthyroidism or ophthalmopathy (not recorded which).

This clonotype occurred a few times. V usage is TRBV6-1 and J usage is TRBJ2-7, with D possibly being TRBD2 (6 bases). The CDR3 totals 13 residues. The germline gives CDR1 MNHNS, CDR2 SASEGT. The V end was cut by 4 bases, the J end by 6 bases, with 13 bases between. For the CDR3, the DNA is TGTGCCAGCAGTGCCCGACTAGTTGCCGAGCAGTACTTC. Its translation is CASSARLVAEQYF.

J is TRBJ2-2 and V is TRBV7-9; the match to TRBD2 covers 8 bases. The germline CDR1 and CDR2 sequences are SEHNR and FQNEAQ (reference sequence). Trimming at V came to 2 bases and at J to 4 bases, leaving 9 bases not matched to a gene. The CDR3 contains 17 residues. The CDR3 DNA sequence: TGTGCCAGCAGCTTAAACCCCAGCGGGAGACGCACCGGGGAGCTGTTTTTT. It encodes CASSLNPSGRRTGELFF. The whole variable domain, filled in from reference TRBV7-9 and TRBJ2-2, reads DTGVSQNPRHKITKRGQNVTFRCDPISEHNRLYWYRQTLGQGPEFLTYFQNEAQLEKSRLLSDRFSAERPKGSFSTLEIQRTEQGDSAMYLCASSLNPSGRRTGELFFGEGSRLTVL.

V gene TRBV7-2 combines with J gene TRBJ1-2; TRBD1 agrees at 8 bases. The V segment lost 4 bases and the J segment 4 bases; nucleotides outside the gene matches: 8. CDR1 is SGHTA and CDR2 is FQGNSA in the germline V gene. The length of the CDR3 is 15 residues. The CDR3 sequence is CASSSWTGNGYGYTF. As DNA, the CDR3 is TGTGCCAGCAGCTCCTGGACAGGGAATGGCTATGGCTACACCTTC.

In this sample, this clonotype turned up many times. The CDR3 is CASMKWVQGQETQYF. For the CDR3, the DNA is TGTGCCAGCATGAAGTGGGTCCAGGGCCAAGAGACCCAGTACTTC. The V call is TRBV12-3 or TRBV12-4, the J call TRBJ2-5, with TRBD1 as a possible D gene (5 bases). V lost 7 bases to trimming and J lost 1 base, with 16 bases between them. The CDR3 spans 15 residues.

Of note for this clonotype: No conserved phenylalanine or tryptophan is present at the end of the CDR3, so a read error is the likely explanation. The chain is built from TRBV5-8 and TRBJ2-5; 7 bases are a match to TRBD1. The CDR3 is 15 residues long. Germline V gene sequence: CDR1 SGHTS, CDR2 YDEGEE. J gave up 9 bases and V 2 bases, and 13 bases lay outside the gene matches. Here the CDR3 reads CASSLDPGGYQPQYL. DNA for the CDR3: TGTGCCAGCAGCTTAGATCCAGGGGGATATCAGCCCCAGTACCTC.

This clonotype was seen repeatedly, ten times or more. V gene TRBV6-5 combines with J gene TRBJ1-4; D might be TRBD1 (6 bases). Germline V lookup: CDR1 MNHEY, CDR2 SVGAGI. The CDR3 is made up of 15 amino acids. The germline V and J ends were trimmed by 6 bases and 7 bases, with 18 bases remaining between them. In DNA form, the CDR3 reads TGTGCCAGCAGAGAGGGGGGGGATTCAGGTGAAAAACTGTTTTTT. Translated: CASREGGDSGEKLFF.

The table lists this clonotype with many counts. The gene calls are TRBV20-1 and TRBJ1-1; D is perhaps TRBD1 (5 bases). The germline V gene has CDR1 DFQATT and CDR2 SNEGSKA (reference sequence). The CDR3 runs to 16 residues. V gave up 0 bases and J gave up 4 bases, with 18 bases separating them. The CDR3 here is CSARDRRSAGGTEAFF. The DNA for the CDR3 is TGCAGTGCTAGAGATCGTCGGTCTGCGGGGGGCACTGAAGCTTTCTTT.

The table lists this clonotype with a few counts. The chain couples TRBV5-1 to TRBJ1-1; 7 nucleotides match TRBD1. CDR3 size: 15 residues. Germline V gene sequence: CDR1 SGHRS, CDR2 YFSETQ. With 4 bases clipped from V and 2 bases from J, the junction kept 8 bases outside the gene matches. This CDR3 is CASSPGTEGNTEAFF. CDR3 in DNA: TGCGCCAGCAGCCCCGGGACAGAAGGAAACACTGAAGCTTTCTTT.

This clonotype has only a few counts. V gene TRBV10-3 combines with J gene TRBJ2-1; no clear D. Germline V CDR1 and CDR2: ENHRY, SYGVKD. V shed 6 bases and J shed 4 bases, with 10 bases lying between them. The CDR3 spans 13 residues. The CDR3 loop is CAIRPYSYNEQFF. CDR3 bases: TGTGCCATCAGGCCCTACTCTTACAATGAGCAGTTCTTC.

Concerning this clonotype itself: Germline and junction disagree at one end, which may indicate a read error. The V gene is TRBV29-1, the J gene TRBJ1-2; 7 nucleotides line up with TRBD1. The CDR3 runs to 14 residues. Germline V gene sequence: CDR1 SQVTM, CDR2 ANQGSEA. This CDR3 is CSVTFRQGGYDYTF. The CDR3, as DNA: TGCAGCGTGACATTCAGACAGGGAGGTTATGACTACACCTTC.

This clonotype was seen at least ten times. The chain carries TRBV5-8 and TRBJ1-3; TRBD1 aligns across 9 bases. The V and J ends lost 4 bases and 3 bases, in that order; junction bases with no gene match: 2. Looked up from germline, CDR1 is SGHTS and CDR2 is YDEGEE. The CDR3 loop spans 14 amino acids. The CDR3 loop reads CASSETGGGNTIYF. CDR3 in DNA: TGTGCCAGCAGCGAGACAGGGGGTGGAAACACCATATATTTT.

This clonotype has more than one count but fewer than ten. This chain joins TRBV7-9 and TRBJ1-6; no firm D call. Looked up from germline, CDR1 is SEHNR and CDR2 is FQNEAQ (reference sequence). Trimming cost V 11 bases and J 8 bases, with 13 bases left between them. This CDR3 is 12 amino acids long. The CDR3 coding sequence is TGTGCCGGATCAGAGTGGGATTCACCCCTCCACTTT. Its translation is CAGSEWDSPLHF. Supplemented by reference TRBV7-9 and TRBJ1-6, the full variable domain reads DTGVSQNPRHKITKRGQNVTFRCDPISEHNRLYWYRQTLGQGPEFLTYFQNEAQLEKSRLLSDRFSAERPKGSFSTLEIQRTEQGDSAMYLCAGSEWDSPLHFGNGTRLTVT.

The table lists this clonotype with many counts. Relative to the germline gene, one junction end is altered; a read error may explain this. The chain carries TRBV7-2 and TRBJ1-2; D is unclear. This CDR3 comprises 14 residues. Germline V gene sequence: CDR1 SGHTA, CDR2 FQGNSA. The DNA of the CDR3 is TGTGCCGGCAGCTCCGTCTTGGGTGTAGGAGGCTACACCTTC. As protein: CAGSSVLGVGGYTF.